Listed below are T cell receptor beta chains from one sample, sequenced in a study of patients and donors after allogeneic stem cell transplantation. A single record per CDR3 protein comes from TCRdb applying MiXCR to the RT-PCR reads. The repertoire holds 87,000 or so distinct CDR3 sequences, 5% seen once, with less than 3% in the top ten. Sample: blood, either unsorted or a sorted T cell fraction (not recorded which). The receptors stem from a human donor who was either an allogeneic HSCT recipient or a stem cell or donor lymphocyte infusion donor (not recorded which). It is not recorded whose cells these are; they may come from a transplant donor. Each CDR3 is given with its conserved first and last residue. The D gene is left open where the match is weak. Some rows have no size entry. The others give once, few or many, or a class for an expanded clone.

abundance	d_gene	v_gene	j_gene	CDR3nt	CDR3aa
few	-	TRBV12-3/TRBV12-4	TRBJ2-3	TGTGCCAGCAGTTTAGCGTTATCAGATACGCAGTATTTT	CASSLALSDTQYF
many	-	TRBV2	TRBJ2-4	TGTGCCAGCAGTGCCCAGGCCAAAAACATTCAGTACTTC	CASSAQAKNIQYF
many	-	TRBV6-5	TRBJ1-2	TGTGCCAGCAGTTACCGAGGAGAGAGCTATGGCTACACCTTC	CASSYRGESYGYTF
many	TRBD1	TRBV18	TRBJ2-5	TGTGCCAGCTCACCGGGGACAGGGTCAACTCAAGAGACCCAGTACTTC	CASSPGTGSTQETQYF
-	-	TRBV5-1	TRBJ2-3	TGCGCCAGCAGCCACGCGGGGACAGATACGCAGTATTTT	CASSHAGTDTQYF
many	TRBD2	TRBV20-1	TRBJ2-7	TGCAGTGCTAACCCCGCTAAGGGAAGGACTAGCGGGGGATACGAGCAGTACTTC	CSANPAKGRTSGGYEQYF
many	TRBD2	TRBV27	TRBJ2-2	TGTGCCAGCAGTTTATCGGGACTAGCGGGGGGGCCCGGGGAGCTGTTTTTT	CASSLSGLAGGPGELFF
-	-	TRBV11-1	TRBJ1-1	TGTGCCAGCAGCTTAGATGACACTGAAGCTTTCTTT	CASSLDDTEAFF
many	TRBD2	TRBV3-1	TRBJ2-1	TGTGCCAGCAGCCATGGTTCACAGCGGGGGGGCTACAATGAGCAGTTCTTC	CASSHGSQRGGYNEQFF
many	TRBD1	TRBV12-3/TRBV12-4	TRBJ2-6	TGTGCCAGCAGTTTTGGGGACAGCTCTGGGGCCAACGTCCTGACTTTC	CASSFGDSSGANVLTF
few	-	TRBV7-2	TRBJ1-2	TGTGCCAGCAGCAAGAACCCCGGGACGGCTAACTATGGCTACACCTTC	CASSKNPGTANYGYTF
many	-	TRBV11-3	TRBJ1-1	TGTGCCAGCAGCTTCACGGGGATCGGTGAAGCTTTCTTT	CASSFTGIGEAFF
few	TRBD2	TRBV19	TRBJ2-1	TGTGCCAGTAGTATAGGTCCAGCGGGAGAATCTAATGAGCAGTTCTTC	CASSIGPAGESNEQFF
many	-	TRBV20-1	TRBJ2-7	TGCAGTGCTAAAAAACGGGACTGGCTCACCGAGCAGTACTTC	CSAKKRDWLTEQYF
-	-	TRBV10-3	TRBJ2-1	TGTGCCATCAGTGGAGACAATGAGCAGTTCTTC	CAISGDNEQFF
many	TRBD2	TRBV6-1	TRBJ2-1	TGTGCCAGCAGCCAGCGGGAAGTAACCTACAATGAGCAGTTCTTC	CASSQREVTYNEQFF
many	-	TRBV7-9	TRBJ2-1	TGTGCCAGCAGCTTAGCTTCGGGGTACAATGAGCAGTTCTTC	CASSLASGYNEQFF
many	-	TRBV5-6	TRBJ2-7	TGTGCCAGCAGCTTGTGGGGGATCCCCTACGAGCAGTACTTC	CASSLWGIPYEQYF
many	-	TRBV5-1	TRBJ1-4	TGCGCCAGCAGTCTGCGGGGCAGCACAACTAATGAAAAACTGTTTTTT	CASSLRGSTTNEKLFF
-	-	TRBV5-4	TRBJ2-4	TGTGCCAGCAGCAAGGGAACAGACGGGGACATTCAGTACTTC	CASSKGTDGDIQYF
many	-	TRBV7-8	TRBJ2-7	TGTGCCAGCAGCGGGTCGAGGTACGAGCAGTACTTC	CASSGSRYEQYF
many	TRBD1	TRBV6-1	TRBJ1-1	TGTGCCAGCAGGCCACAGGGGGCTTCGGGGAACACTGAAGCTTTCTTT	CASRPQGASGNTEAFF
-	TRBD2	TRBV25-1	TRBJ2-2	TGTGCCAGCAGTGATGCGGGCGGGAGGAACACCGGGGAGCTGTTTTTT	CASSDAGGRNTGELFF
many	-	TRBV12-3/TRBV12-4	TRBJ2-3	TGTGCCAGCAGCAAAGACCAACTAGGCACAGATACGCAGTATTTT	CASSKDQLGTDTQYF
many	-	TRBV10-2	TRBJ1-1	TGCGCCAGCAGTGAGTCTGAGGGGGCTGAAGCTTTCTTT	CASSESEGAEAFF
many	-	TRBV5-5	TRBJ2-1	TGTGCCAGCAGCCAAGTAGTATCTGGGGAGCAGTTCTTC	CASSQVVSGEQFF
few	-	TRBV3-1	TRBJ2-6	TGTGCCAGCAGCCCGGGGATCTCTGGGGCCAACGTCCTGACTTTC	CASSPGISGANVLTF
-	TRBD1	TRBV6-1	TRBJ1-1	TGTGCCAGCAGTGATCGACCGACAGGGGCGGATGAAGCTTTCTTT	CASSDRPTGADEAFF
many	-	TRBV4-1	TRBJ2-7	TGCGCCAGCAGCCCGTGGGGTTTACGGGTCAGGAGCTACGAGCAGTACTTC	CASSPWGLRVRSYEQYF
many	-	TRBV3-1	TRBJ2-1	TGTGCCAGCAGCCACGCTAGACTAGGTTACGATGAGCAGTTCTTC	CASSHARLGYDEQFF
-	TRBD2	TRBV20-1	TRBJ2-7	TGCAGTGCTAGAGCCCCCTCACCGCCGGGACTAGCTGTAGGGAACGAGCAGTACTTC	CSARAPSPPGLAVGNEQYF
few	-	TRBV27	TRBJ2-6	TGTGCCAGCAGTAAGGGGGGGGCTGGGGCCAACGTCCTGACTTTC	CASSKGGAGANVLTF
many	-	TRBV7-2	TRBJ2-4	TGTGCCAGCAGCCCCGCCCGGCGGAATCTAGCCAAAAACATTCAGTACTTC	CASSPARRNLAKNIQYF
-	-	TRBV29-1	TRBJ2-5	TGCAGCGTAGACCTAGGGGGGGGGGAGACCCAGTACTTC	CSVDLGGGETQYF
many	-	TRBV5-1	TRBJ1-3	TGCGCCAGCAGCTTGGTTGCAGGCTCTGGAAACACCATATATTTT	CASSLVAGSGNTIYF
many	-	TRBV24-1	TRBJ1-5	TGTGCCACCAGCGATGACAGTAATCAGCCCCAGCATTTT	CATSDDSNQPQHF
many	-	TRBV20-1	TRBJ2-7	TGCAGTGCTACTCCGGGACGGGGGCTCTACGAGCAGTACTTC	CSATPGRGLYEQYF
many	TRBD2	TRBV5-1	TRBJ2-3	TGCGCCAGCAGCGTGGGAGGGGCCGGCACAGATACGCAGTATTTT	CASSVGGAGTDTQYF
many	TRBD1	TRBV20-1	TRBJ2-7	TGCAGTGCTAGGTTAGACAGGGAGCCTCCCGAGCAGTACTTC	CSARLDREPPEQYF
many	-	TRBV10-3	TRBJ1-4	TGTGCCATCCGCCCCATGGGGTCTAATGAAAAACTGTTTTTT	CAIRPMGSNEKLFF
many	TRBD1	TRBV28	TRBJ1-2	TGTGCCAGCAGTCCCGGGACAGGGATGGCCATTTATGGCTATGGCTACACCTTC	CASSPGTGMAIYGYGYTF
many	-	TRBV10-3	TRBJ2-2	TGTGCCATCAGTGGAGGACAAGCGAACACCGGGGAGCTGTTTTTT	CAISGGQANTGELFF
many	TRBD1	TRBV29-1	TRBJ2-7	TGCAGCGTCTCGCAGGGGGTATCCTACGAGCAGTACTTC	CSVSQGVSYEQYF
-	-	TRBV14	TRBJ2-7	TGTGCCAGCAGCCCCGCCAACTACGAGCAGTACTTC	CASSPANYEQYF
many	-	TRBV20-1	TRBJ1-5	TGCAGTGCTCCCGGACAGCACAATCAGCCCCAGCATTTT	CSAPGQHNQPQHF